This T cell receptor (beta chain) was found in a study of molecular identifiers for immune sequencing clone quantification. The table lists this clonotype with many counts. TCRdb re-derived calls from the PCR reads in MiXCR, one entry per CDR3 protein. Counted here are just over 95,000 distinct CDR3 sequences, approximately 25% occurring once; the ten biggest clones make up around 1%. V lost 4 bases to trimming and J lost 1 base; unmatched junction nucleotides: 7. CDR3 size: 17 residues. CDR1 and CDR2 (germline): SEHNR, FQNEAQ (reference sequence). The sequence was collected from a human donor in good health. Some libraries in this study had Jurkat cell RNA spiked in. The chain links TRBV7-9 to TRBJ1-1; 12 bases fit TRBD1. The sample was naive CD8+ T cells from blood, with Jurkat cell RNA spiked in. The sample's subset: FACS-sorted CD8+CD4-CCR7+CD45RA+ naive T cells. The CDR3 is CASSSGTGGVENTEAFF. CDR3 in DNA: TGTGCCAGCAGCTCCGGGACAGGGGGCGTCGAGAACACTGAAGCTTTCTTT.